Listed here is a single TCR beta chain. The study recruited people aged roughly 18 to 100 years across approximately 24 US areas. With 6 bases removed from V and 1 base from J, the gap between germline ends came to 9 bases. This CDR3 contains 13 residues. The germline V gene encodes CDR1 MDHEN and CDR2 SYDVKM. These data originate in a study of blood T cell repertoires in COVID-19. Turning to the study itself: The origin of the acute and convalescent COVID-19 samples was the United States, Italy and Spain.

Generated by immunoSEQ multiplex PCR, the TCRdb table keeps only in-frame clones and is missing some. The sample yields roughly 280,000 clones, 80% to 90% seen once. The genes are TRBV28 and TRBJ1-1; no definite D call. Sequences were obtained from PBMCs or T cells enriched from blood (not recorded which). The TCR was taken from a woman aged 18-29 years who had recovered from COVID-19. CDR3 DNA: TGTGCCAGCAGCCCTAGCCCGAACACTGAAGCTTTCTTT. Encoded protein: CASSPSPNTEAFF.